A selection of T cell receptor beta chains follows, all from one sample in a study of T cells in Graves' hyperthyroidism and ophthalmopathy. TCRdb itself ran the multiplex PCR reads through MiXCR, one entry per CDR3 protein. Counted here are approximately 430,000 distinct CDR3 sequences, over 12% occurring once; the ten biggest clones make up about 13%. Source material: blood. The receptors stem from a young man with Graves' ophthalmopathy. Both conserved end residues are part of each CDR3. D genes are given only for firm matches. Only part of the rows carry a size: once, few, many, or a class if the clone is expanded.

TRBD1 many TRBJ2-7 TRBV20-1 TGCAGTGCGAGGGGACAGGCACTCTACGAGCAGTACTTC CSARGQALYEQYF
TRBD1 . TRBJ1-3 TRBV5-8 TGTGCCAGCAGCAAACAGGGGGCTGGAAACACCATATATTTT CASSKQGAGNTIYF
TRBD1 many TRBJ1-1 TRBV12-3/TRBV12-4 TGTGCCAGCACCCATGGCAGGGGGTACACTGAAGCTTTCTTT CASTHGRGYTEAFF
TRBD2 many TRBJ2-5 TRBV18 TGTGCCAGCTCACCAAGCGGGGGTATACGAGAGACCCAGTACTTC CASSPSGGIRETQYF
TRBD2 . TRBJ2-3 TRBV7-9 TGTGCCAGCAGCCCACTAGCGGGAGGGAGGGAAGATACGCAGTATTTT CASSPLAGGREDTQYF
. many TRBJ1-2 TRBV6-2/TRBV6-3 TGTGCCAGCTACCACGACCGGGGAGTACAACATGGCTACACCTTC CASYHDRGVQHGYTF
TRBD2 . TRBJ2-1 TRBV10-3 TGTGCCATCAGTGAACTAGCGGGGAAAAATGAGCAGTTCTTC CAISELAGKNEQFF
. many TRBJ2-7 TRBV3-1 TGTGCCAGCAGCCAAGGACAGCAAACCTACGAGCAGTACTTC CASSQGQQTYEQYF
. . TRBJ2-1 TRBV10-3 TGTGCCATCAGCCCCTGGGCTGACAATGAGCAGTTCTTC CAISPWADNEQFF
TRBD1 many TRBJ2-2 TRBV7-9 TGTGCCAGCAGCTTAGACAGGGGTCGAAACACCGGGGAGCTGTTTTTT CASSLDRGRNTGELFF
. . TRBJ2-2 TRBV12-3/TRBV12-4 TGTGCCAGCCCCGGGTACACCGGGGAGCTGTTTTTT CASPGYTGELFF
. many TRBJ2-2 TRBV2 TGTGCCAGCAGTGCGGGGGCTAGGAACACCGGGGAGCTGTTTTTT CASSAGARNTGELFF
. many TRBJ1-2 TRBV6-5 TGTGCCAGCAGTTACTCGAACCCAGGAGCCCTTGGCTACACCTTC CASSYSNPGALGYTF
TRBD1 many TRBJ2-7 TRBV27 TGTGCCAGCAGTTTTGGGGGACAGGGGCCCTACGAGCAGTACTTC CASSFGGQGPYEQYF
TRBD2 many TRBJ2-1 TRBV5-1 TGCGCCAGCAGCTTGGGTTCTAGCGGCGACAATGAGCAGTTCTTC CASSLGSSGDNEQFF
. . TRBJ1-5 TRBV30 TGTGCCTGGAGTAACCCAATCCATGGACAGTCTAATGTGCATTTT CAWSNPIHGQSNVHF
TRBD2 . TRBJ2-1 TRBV14 TGTGCCAGCAGCCAAGAACTTAGCGGGGGGATATACAATGAGCAGTTCTTC CASSQELSGGIYNEQFF
. many TRBJ1-2 TRBV7-8 TGTGCCAGCAGCCATGGTCGGGGGGACTATGGCTACACCTTC CASSHGRGDYGYTF
TRBD2 many TRBJ2-1 TRBV20-1 TGCAGTGCTAGAGACTTTACAACTAGCGGGAGGTCTAATGAGCAGTTCTTC CSARDFTTSGRSNEQFF
TRBD1 many TRBJ1-2 TRBV2 TGTGCCAGCATGCGGGACAGGGGAAACTATGGCTACACCTTC CASMRDRGNYGYTF
. many TRBJ2-7 TRBV20-1 TGCAGTGCTAGGCCCACGGGACACGCCTCCTACGAGCAGTACTTC CSARPTGHASYEQYF
TRBD2 many TRBJ2-1 TRBV4-1 TGCGCCAGCAGCCAAGTCGGACTAGCGGGAGTCGATGAGCAGTTCTTC CASSQVGLAGVDEQFF
TRBD2 many TRBJ2-3 TRBV6-1 TGTGCCAGCAGTGCAACTAGCGGGGGGGCCTTACCCCCGCAGTATTTT CASSATSGGALPPQYF
. . TRBJ2-1 TRBV4-1 TGCGCCAGCAGCCAAGATCTCGGGGAAGGGTACAATGAGCAGTTCTTC CASSQDLGEGYNEQFF
. many TRBJ2-7 TRBV20-1 TGCAGTGCTAGAGCTTTTAGCGTGGGATACGAGCAGTACTTC CSARAFSVGYEQYF
. many TRBJ2-3 TRBV2 TGTGCCAGCCTCGCGAAGGGCCCGACTAGCACAGATACGCAGTATTTT CASLAKGPTSTDTQYF
. few TRBJ2-7 TRBV7-9 TGTGCCAGCAGCTTATCAGCGCTCCTACCTTTCGAGCAGTACTTC CASSLSALLPFEQYF
TRBD2 many TRBJ2-1 TRBV6-1 TGTGCCAGCAGTGAAGTGAGCGGGGCGCCCTACAATGAGCAGTTCTTC CASSEVSGAPYNEQFF
. many TRBJ2-2 TRBV12-3/TRBV12-4 TGTGCCAGCAGTCGAACCAGCACCGGGGAGCTGTTTTTT CASSRTSTGELFF
TRBD2 many TRBJ2-3 TRBV7-3 TGTGCCAGCAGCCAGACTAGCGGGAGGCCAGATACGCAGTATTTT CASSQTSGRPDTQYF
TRBD2 many TRBJ2-3 TRBV20-1 TGCAGTGCTAGAGGCGTGGGGACTAGCGGGAGTATTATGGATACGCAGTATTTT CSARGVGTSGSIMDTQYF
. many TRBJ2-2 TRBV11-2 TGTGCCAGCAGCTTACAATTAGGAGGGTCAGGGAACGGGGAGCTGTTTTTT CASSLQLGGSGNGELFF
. many TRBJ2-5 TRBV11-2 TGTGCCAGCAGCTCCCCCCCGGAGACCCAGTACTTC CASSSPPETQYF
. many TRBJ2-7 TRBV6-1 TGTGCCAGCAGTAACCGGACACTCAGATCCTACGAGCAGTACTTC CASSNRTLRSYEQYF
. many TRBJ2-3 TRBV6-1 TGTGCCAGCAGCCTGCTCGGGGGCCCTACCCTTGTCACAGATACGCAGTATTTT CASSLLGGPTLVTDTQYF
. many TRBJ2-5 TRBV12-3/TRBV12-4 TGTGCCAGCAGTGCGACCCCCAGAGGAGGAGAGACCCAGTACTTC CASSATPRGGETQYF
. few TRBJ1-3 TRBV7-8 TGTGCCAGCAGCTTAGCAGGTGTGACTGGAAACACCATATATTTT CASSLAGVTGNTIYF
TRBD2 many TRBJ2-3 TRBV11-3 TGTGCCAGCAGCTTAGATGGGCTAGCGGGGTACACAGATACGCAGTATTTT CASSLDGLAGYTDTQYF
TRBD2 many TRBJ2-1 TRBV11-2 TGTGCCAGCAGCCGCGGGGGGGCCCCCTACAATGAGCAGTTCTTC CASSRGGAPYNEQFF
TRBD2 many TRBJ2-1 TRBV20-1 TGCAGTGCATATCTTCCCGGGACTAGCGGGAGTTCCTACAATGAGCAGTTCTTC CSAYLPGTSGSSYNEQFF
TRBD1 many TRBJ2-7 TRBV7-9 TGTGCCAGCAGCCCAGCCGGGACAGGGGCCCTGGAGCAGTACTTC CASSPAGTGALEQYF
. many TRBJ2-6 TRBV5-1 TGCGCCAGCAGCTTACATATGGGGGCTAGCGAAAGCTCTGGGGCCAACGTCCTGACTTTC CASSLHMGASESSGANVLTF
. many TRBJ2-1 TRBV10-1 TGCGCCAGCACCAGACGGAACGGGAAGGGGAATGAGCAGTTCTTC CASTRRNGKGNEQFF
. . TRBJ2-3 TRBV18 TGTGCCAGCTCACCTAGGGAGGCCCAACTCACAGATACGCAGTATTTT CASSPREAQLTDTQYF
TRBD2 many TRBJ2-5 TRBV12-3/TRBV12-4 TGTGCCAGCAGCTTGTGGACTAGCTTGGGGACCCAGTACTTC CASSLWTSLGTQYF
. . TRBJ1-5 TRBV9 TGTGCCAGCAGCCCCTCAGACAGTACCAATCAGCCCCAGCATTTT CASSPSDSTNQPQHF
TRBD1 many TRBJ2-5 TRBV2 TGTGCCAGCAGCCCGGGGACAGGTTGGGAAGAGACCCAGTACTTC CASSPGTGWEETQYF
. . TRBJ1-2 TRBV12-3/TRBV12-4 TGTGCCAGCAGTTTTGTAGGGACTGGTGGCTACACCTTC CASSFVGTGGYTF
. few TRBJ2-2 TRBV30 TGTGCCAGGAAGGGACCGGGGGTGTTCACCGGGGAGCTGTTTTTT CARKGPGVFTGELFF